This T cell receptor (beta chain) came from a study of blood T cell repertoires in COVID-19 (dated by TCRdb to 2020 to 2022). Regarding the study in general: Samples covering the acute and convalescent phases of COVID-19 were provided by collaborators in the United States, Italy and Spain. Where HLA class I and class II types were available, the types were taken from metadata supplied by the sample provider, not from assay-based typing. The prospective study material was composed of cDNA or gDNA derived from T cells, B-cell-depleted T cells, or PBMCs. The samples were drawn from two sources: the first 160 participants of the ongoing ImmuneRACE study, and 1,254 subjects contributed by 6 global collaborators. A freely available public database, intended as a resource for researchers studying the immune response to SARS-CoV-2, is where the repertoires were released. Deeply sampled blood TCRbeta repertoires from subjects exposed to, actively infected with, or recovered from COVID-19 were included in the dataset. Nearly every sample came with metadata listing a de-identified subject ID, COVID-19 status, age in years and sex.

To note about this clone: What this receptor recognizes is not known. Per-base quality was not reported, and no clone a single base away is much larger than it.

Overall study outcomes, separate from this receptor: The quantity of clinical and demographic metadata differed by source and by participant and was supplied without curation.

In the prospective study, participants were roughly 18 to 100 years old, resided in about two dozen geographic areas of the United States, and were enrolled through a virtual design. Cohort assignment in the prospective study relied on participant-reported clinical history from a screening survey and a study questionnaire. Exposed participants had been in contact with someone with a PCR-confirmed or clinician-diagnosed COVID-19 case within 2 weeks of study entry. In the prospective study, whole blood, serum and a nasopharyngeal or oropharyngeal swab were collected from each participant by mobile phlebotomists. Participants in the prospective study had the option to provide additional blood draws and questionnaires over a 2-month period. Prospective study blood samples were shipped either frozen or at room temperature before DNA extraction. TCRbeta CDR3 regions were amplified from genomic DNA by means of the immunoSEQ Assay, a bias-controlled multiplex PCR. On the study's bioinformatics: The number of nucleated cells in each sample was estimated by amplification of reference gene primers within the assay. To quantify the absolute abundance of each unique TCRbeta CDR3 rearrangement, sequence reads were collapsed and filtered. For each sample, productive Simpson clonality was calculated as the square root of Simpson's diversity index across productive rearrangements. Entries here come from immuneACCESS through TCRdb and include only in-frame sequences with V and J called. Some clones fail to appear in such tables; in the studies checked, an unresolved V gene covers under half of the shortfall, and the cause of the remainder is unknown. V, J and clone size derive from that table, while D and trimming were established from the DNA sequence. In this sample the table shows about 320,000 clones, roughly 90% of which occur a single time. Roughly 3.6% of the sample lies in the top ten.

Sequences were obtained from PBMCs or T cells enriched from blood (not recorded which). The TCR originated in a woman aged 25 to 39 who had been exposed to COVID-19.

The CDR3 is CASSWDRGSREQYF. The nucleotide sequence reads TGTGCCAGCAGCTGGGACAGGGGGTCTCGCGAGCAGTACTTC. Recombination joined TRBV5-6 with TRBJ2-7; TRBD1 agrees with 11 junctional bases. Counted from cysteine to phenylalanine, this CDR3 has 14 amino acids. The DNA shown is the 42-base CDR3, in frame from base 1. The germline V gene gives CDR1 as SGHDT and CDR2 as YYEEEE. The germline V end is reduced by 3 bases and the J end by 6 bases; junction bases left unmatched: 5.